This paragraph reports one T cell receptor (beta chain). Its antigen is still unknown. The sample holds no much larger clone one base away, and base qualities are not on file. This entry is derived from a study of blood T cells in healthy people across ages (dated by TCRdb to about 2015). For the study in its entirety: Template switching captured roughly one uniquely barcoded TCR beta cDNA molecule per two T cells in model experiments. The study analyzed two additional independent replicas of 1 million unique cDNA reads from the same blood draw for two donors, one aged 18 to 30 and one aged 80 or older. The study measured age-related changes in TCR beta repertoire diversity using deep sequencing normalized with unique cDNA molecular identifiers. Donors of different ages were randomly distributed across sequencing lanes to avoid experimental bias. Four age groups were formed from the donors: young (average around 15 years), middle-aged (just under 40), aged (approximately 60) and long-lived (approximately 78).

Systemically healthy Caucasian individuals from Russia, 35 to 50 in total and aged roughly 6 to 95 years, were included as donors. Roughly 10 milliliters of peripheral blood were collected from each donor into EDTA-treated Vacutainer tubes. PBMCs were isolated by Ficoll-Paque density-gradient centrifugation, with at least 7 million obtained per sample. Trizol reagent was used to extract total RNA from PBMCs, with at least 6 micrograms per sample. For every donor, flow cytometry on a PBMC aliquot measured the percentage of naive CD45RAhigh/CD27high T cells. Study-wide findings and limitations: As age increased, observed TCR beta diversity per million T cells dropped in a roughly linear way, and a significant reduction was already evident by age about 36. Estimates of total diversity based on one million sequenced T cells were regarded as lower bounds and as underestimates. Since profiling was done on bulk unsorted PBMCs, naive and antigen-experienced compartments could not be conclusively compared. The long-lived group showed more naive CD4+ T cells, fewer expanded clones and increased TCR diversity than the aged group, suggesting age selection. Observed TCR beta diversity correlated strongly with the percentage of naive T cells measured by flow cytometry. Because donor CMV infection status was unknown, age-related changes in expanded clonotypes were potentially confounded.

The library was generated by 5' RACE. Sequencing relied on an Illumina HiSeq 2500. The second PCR ran for about 6 to 12 cycles and used a J-beta primer mix along with a sample-barcoded 5' primer. A unique molecular identifier was introduced onto each TCR beta cDNA molecule by a template-switch 5' adaptor carrying 12 random nucleotides. Each sample yielded at least 2.5 million CDR3-containing paired-end reads. First-strand cDNA synthesis was performed from all RNA using the Mint cDNA synthesis kit, with priming by a TRBC-specific oligonucleotide. After uracil-DNA glycosylase treatment, a first 18-cycle PCR used universal primers M1SS and BC2_uni_R on all cDNA. The source study handled its data this way. For normalization, 1 million high-quality reads were randomly selected from each sample, with every read carrying a distinct molecular identifier. Instead of being binned into consensus sequences, reads with shared molecular identifiers were discarded. MiTCR, set to a Q25 quality threshold and the strictest error-elimination algorithm, was used for CDR3 identification, clonotype clustering and error correction. A nonparametric unseen species model using Euler transformation provided a lower-bound estimate of total TCR beta diversity. TCRdb reprocessing: public reads trimmed at Q25 with fastp, clones called with MiXCR, in-frame beta chains kept. Each record represents a unique CDR3 protein, reported with the most common genes and DNA among its rows. The V and J calls come from TCRdb's annotation, not from the publication. Here the sample has around 580,000 distinct CDR3 sequences; around 48% occur a single time. The biggest ten clones account for just under 25% of the sample.

The sequenced sample consisted of blood. This TCR derives from a man at least 80 years old in good health.

In nucleotide form, the sequence is TGTGCCAGCAGTTTAGAGGGACCAAACACTGAAGCTTTCTTT. It is translated as CASSLEGPNTEAFF. Recombination linked TRBV12-3 or TRBV12-4 to TRBJ1-1, with TRBD1 perhaps the D gene, on 5 matching bases. The V end loses 1 base and the J end loses 2 bases, and a stretch of 8 bases separates them. Counted from cysteine to phenylalanine, this CDR3 has 14 amino acids. CDR3 DNA only is kept here, 42 bases in frame from base 1.